This T cell receptor beta chain was observed in a study of T cell responses to AZD1222 COVID-19 vaccine. Study-level background: Timing groups of about 4 and about 12 weeks for second doses were pooled. General study points: Unmutated variant regions are reportedly targeted by nearly half of spike-specific TCRs. The study identified only five to seven AZD1222 recipients as seropositive at baseline.

The CDR3 consists of 15 residues. V lost 6 bases to trimming and J lost 6 bases; unmatched junction nucleotides: 10. Germline lookup yields CDR1 SEHNR and CDR2 FQNEAQ (reference sequence). This clone appeared a single time. Its matching antigen is unknown. TCRdb's table, derived via immunoSEQ multiplex PCR, lists solely in-frame clones and lacks some. The data contain 150,000 to 200,000 clones, over 80% of them singletons. This receptor was obtained from an adult in good health. The material was peripheral blood, obtained on day 0 of AZD1222 vaccination. The chain uses TRBV7-9 and TRBJ2-1; 8 nucleotides line up with TRBD2. CDR3 DNA sequence: TGTGCCAGCAGAGAAAACAGCGGGAGTTCCAATGAGCAGTTCTTC. It translates to CASRENSGSSNEQFF. The whole variable domain, remainder taken from reference TRBV7-9 and TRBJ2-1, is DTGVSQNPRHKITKRGQNVTFRCDPISEHNRLYWYRQTLGQGPEFLTYFQNEAQLEKSRLLSDRFSAERPKGSFSTLEIQRTEQGDSAMYLCASRENSGSSNEQFFGPGTRLTVL.